These T cell receptor beta chains were read from a single sample in a study of patients and donors after allogeneic stem cell transplantation. Each CDR3 protein gets one entry after TCRdb re-called the RT-PCR reads with MiXCR. The table shows under 2,500 distinct CDR3 sequences, with 30% occurring only once. Material: blood, either unsorted or a sorted T cell fraction (not recorded which). These receptors originate from a human donor who was either an allogeneic HSCT recipient or a stem cell or donor lymphocyte infusion donor (not recorded which). It is not recorded whose cells these are; they may come from a transplant donor. Each CDR3 is given with its conserved first and last residue. The D gene is left open where the match is weak. Clone size, where shown, is once, few, many, or a class for clones that have expanded.

J gene,V gene,clone size,D gene,CDR3 DNA,CDR3 protein
TRBJ2-5,TRBV5-4,-,-,TGTGCCAGCAGCCGATGGGGGGAGACCCAGTACTTC,CASSRWGETQYF
TRBJ1-2,TRBV5-1,large,-,TGCGCCAGCAGCGTCGAGACGGGAGTCTATGGCTACACCTTC,CASSVETGVYGYTF
TRBJ2-1,TRBV7-3,few,TRBD2,TGTGCCAGCAGCTGGGGCAGCGGGAGCGGTAATGAGCAGTTCTTC,CASSWGSGSGNEQFF
TRBJ1-6,TRBV6-2/TRBV6-3,-,-,TGTGCCAGCAGTCCGCCGTATTCACCCCTCCACTTT,CASSPPYSPLHF
TRBJ1-4,TRBV18,-,-,TGTGCCAGCTCACCACGGGGGTCTAATGAAAAACTGTTTTTT,CASSPRGSNEKLFF
TRBJ2-5,TRBV11-2,-,-,TGTGCCAGCAGTCTGGTCCCGTCTCAAGAGACCCAGTACTTC,CASSLVPSQETQYF
TRBJ2-7,TRBV9,-,-,TGTGCCAGCAGCGTAGGAAGCGACCGGGCGGAGCAGTACTTC,CASSVGSDRAEQYF
TRBJ2-5,TRBV5-6,large,TRBD2,TGTGCCAGCAGCTTGCGGACTAGAGAGACCCAGTACTTC,CASSLRTRETQYF
TRBJ2-1,TRBV20-1,-,-,TGCAGTGCTAGCGGTCTAGCCTACAATGAGCAGTTCTTC,CSASGLAYNEQFF
TRBJ2-7,TRBV12-3/TRBV12-4,-,-,TGTGCCAGCAGTTTATCGACAGGCGAGCAGTACTTC,CASSLSTGEQYF
TRBJ2-5,TRBV7-9,large,TRBD1,TGTGCCAGCAGCTCCTGGACAGGCCTCCTTCAAGAGACCCAGTACTTC,CASSSWTGLLQETQYF
TRBJ1-2,TRBV27,-,TRBD1,TGTGCCAGCAGTCCCCTACAGGGGAGGGGCTACACCTTC,CASSPLQGRGYTF
TRBJ1-1,TRBV10-1,-,-,TGCGCCAGCAGTGAGTCGCGGACTGGAGGCACTGAAGCTTTCTTT,CASSESRTGGTEAFF
TRBJ2-7,TRBV11-2,few,TRBD2,TGTGCCAGCAGCTTCGGACTAGCCTACGAGCAGTACTTC,CASSFGLAYEQYF
TRBJ1-4,TRBV12-3/TRBV12-4,-,TRBD1,TGTGCCAGCAGATACGCGGACAGGGCGTCGGAAAAACTGTTTTTT,CASRYADRASEKLFF
TRBJ2-1,TRBV7-8,-,-,TGTGCCAGCAGCTTAGCGCAGAATGAGCAGTTCTTC,CASSLAQNEQFF
TRBJ2-7,TRBV7-6,once,TRBD2,TGTGCCAGCAGCGGCTCCGGGACTAGCGTCTACGAGCAGTACTTC,CASSGSGTSVYEQYF
TRBJ2-6,TRBV12-3/TRBV12-4,-,-,TGTGCCAGCACCCTGGGGGGTCGACAGGCCAACGTCCTGACTTTC,CASTLGGRQANVLTF
TRBJ2-3,TRBV11-2,-,-,TGTGCCAGCAGGTTCCCGTGGTCGAGCGAGGATACGCAGTATTTT,CASRFPWSSEDTQYF
TRBJ2-7,TRBV12-5,-,-,TGTGCTAGTGGTTTGCCACAGGGTGGACTCGACGAGCAGTACTTC,CASGLPQGGLDEQYF
TRBJ2-7,TRBV6-1,-,TRBD1,TGTGCCAGCAGACAGGGGCGGTTAAACGAGCAGTACTTC,CASRQGRLNEQYF
TRBJ2-1,TRBV7-8,-,-,TGTGCCAGCAGCGATATCTTAAGGCCCAATGAGCAGTTCTTC,CASSDILRPNEQFF
TRBJ2-3,TRBV11-2,few,TRBD1,TGTGCCAGCAGCTTTGGGACAGGGGATAGCACAGATACGCAGTATTTT,CASSFGTGDSTDTQYF
TRBJ2-1,TRBV11-1,-,TRBD1,TGTGCCAGCAGCAAGACAGGGGGCCTAACTAGCAGCCAACGGGGTTGGTTCTTC,CASSKTGGLTSSQRGWFF
TRBJ2-1,TRBV13,few,TRBD2,TGTGCCAGCAGCTTAATAGCGGGATACTACAATGAGCAGTTCTTC,CASSLIAGYYNEQFF
TRBJ1-1,TRBV7-3,large,-,TGTGCCAGCAGCTTATCAGGGAAGAACACTGAAGCTTTCTTT,CASSLSGKNTEAFF
TRBJ2-1,TRBV12-3/TRBV12-4,large,-,TGTGCCAGCAGTCCCGGTCGGATTATTAATGAGCAGTTCTTC,CASSPGRIINEQFF
TRBJ2-1,TRBV3-1,-,TRBD2,TGTGCCAGCAGCCGGACTAGCGGGAGTCTAAATGAGCAGTTCTTC,CASSRTSGSLNEQFF
TRBJ2-1,TRBV7-2,-,TRBD2,TGTGCCAGCAGCTTAGCACTAGCGGCCTCCTACAATGAGCAGTTCTTC,CASSLALAASYNEQFF
TRBJ2-7,TRBV10-3,few,-,TGTGCCATCAGTGAGTCTCTGGAGGGCACCGAGCAGTACTTC,CAISESLEGTEQYF
TRBJ2-7,TRBV29-1,-,-,TGCAGCGTTGAAATCCCCGGAGGGGGAGTCGACGAGCAGTACTTC,CSVEIPGGGVDEQYF
TRBJ2-3,TRBV11-1,-,-,TGTGCCAGCAGCTTAGCGCCCTTGTCTAGTTTCGCAGATACGCAGTATTTT,CASSLAPLSSFADTQYF
TRBJ1-5,TRBV10-3,large,-,TGTGCCACCGTGGGGGCAGGGCCTAGCAATCAGCCCCAGCATTTT,CATVGAGPSNQPQHF
TRBJ2-3,TRBV7-2,-,-,TGTGCCAGCAGCACTACTGCAGATACGCAGTATTTT,CASSTTADTQYF
TRBJ1-6,TRBV12-3/TRBV12-4,-,TRBD1,TGTGCCAGCAGCACCGAGACAGGGGTTAATTCACCCCTCCACTTT,CASSTETGVNSPLHF
TRBJ2-1,TRBV3-1,-,TRBD2,TGTGCCAGCAGCCAGGGACTAGAGAATGAGCAGTTCTTC,CASSQGLENEQFF
TRBJ1-1,TRBV15,-,-,TGTGCCACCAGCAGGGAGACGGGGATGAACACTGAAGCTTTCTTT,CATSRETGMNTEAFF
TRBJ1-1,TRBV19,-,-,TGTGCCAGTAGGACGGGCAGCACGAACACTGAAGCTTTCTTT,CASRTGSTNTEAFF
TRBJ2-5,TRBV5-1,-,-,TGCGCCAGCAGCTTGGGTCCCGAGACCCAGTACTTC,CASSLGPETQYF
TRBJ2-3,TRBV6-1,-,-,TGTGCCAGCCGGGCTAGCGGCACAGATACGCAGTATTTT,CASRASGTDTQYF
TRBJ2-5,TRBV12-3/TRBV12-4,medium-sized,TRBD1,TGTGCCAGCAGTTTCGTGACAGGGGGGCACGAGACCCAGTACTTC,CASSFVTGGHETQYF
TRBJ2-7,TRBV5-1,few,-,TGCGCCAGCAGCTTGGCGGGAACATCGGGCGAGCAGTACTTC,CASSLAGTSGEQYF
TRBJ2-7,TRBV5-5,-,TRBD2,TGTGCCAGCAGCTTGGGACTAGCGACTTACTACGAGCAGTACTTC,CASSLGLATYYEQYF
TRBJ1-5,TRBV20-1,few,-,TGCAGTGCTGGGGAGAGAGGACAGCCCCAGCATTTT,CSAGERGQPQHF
TRBJ2-3,TRBV7-6,few,-,TGTGCCAGCAGCTTAGGGACTCCTGGGACAGATACGCAGTATTTT,CASSLGTPGTDTQYF
TRBJ1-2,TRBV6-5,-,TRBD1,TGTGCCAGCAGTTACTCGTGGCAGGGGGACTATGGCTACACCTTC,CASSYSWQGDYGYTF
TRBJ2-1,TRBV2,-,-,TGTGCCAGCAACGAACTGAGCTCCTACAATGAGCAGTTCTTC,CASNELSSYNEQFF
TRBJ2-2,TRBV7-6,few,-,TGTGCCAGCAGCTTGGCCGGGCCCCTAAACGCCGGGGAGCTGTTTTTT,CASSLAGPLNAGELFF
TRBJ1-1,TRBV30,-,TRBD1,TGTGCCTGGAGTCGGACAGGGATTTTGGCTGAAGCTTTCTTT,CAWSRTGILAEAFF
TRBJ2-1,TRBV4-3,-,-,TGCGCCAGCAGCCAAGAGGGCAGGGGACACAATGAGCAGTTCTTC,CASSQEGRGHNEQFF
TRBJ2-7,TRBV7-8,few,TRBD2,TGTGCCAGCAGCCGCGCTAGCGGGGTCTCCTACGAGCAGTACTTC,CASSRASGVSYEQYF
TRBJ2-1,TRBV18,-,-,TGTGCCAGCTCACCGGAGGTGGACAACTATGAGCAGTTCTTC,CASSPEVDNYEQFF
TRBJ1-5,TRBV29-1,-,-,TGCAGCGTTGGAACCGATAGCAATCAGCCCCAGCATTTT,CSVGTDSNQPQHF
TRBJ2-1,TRBV25-1,-,TRBD2,TGTGCCAGCAGTGATCGCGGGATACTAGCGGGAGGGACGAATGAGCAGTTCTTC,CASSDRGILAGGTNEQFF